This T cell receptor beta chain was observed in a study of tumor and adjacent non-tumor tissue in lung cancer. About the research overall: Samples averaged about 3.8 million productive TCRbeta reads each. Notes on the study in general: In normal lung, the top 100 clones were significantly more dominant than in tumor. Patients with more diverse tumor TCRs had worse survival.

This sample's RNA came from whole unsorted tissue. Three rounds of nested PCR, following a modified ARM-PCR protocol, produced the TCRbeta library. Each CDR3 protein gets one entry after TCRdb re-called the multiplex PCR reads with MiXCR. The repertoire has about 200,000 distinct CDR3 sequences, 71% of them found once; the top ten carry about 23%. With respect to this clonotype: Its target is unknown. A junction end diverges from the germline sequence, so it may reflect a read error.

There are 14 residues in the CDR3. The TCR comes from a man in his sixties with non-small cell lung cancer. The chain combines TRBV12-3 or TRBV12-4 with TRBJ2-7, with 10 positions matching TRBD1. The sequenced sample was lung tumor tissue. This CDR3 is CASNLAGQGYEQYF. CDR3 coding DNA: TGTGCCAGCAATTTGGCGGGACAGGGGTACGAGCAGTATTTC.